Listed here are 16 T cell receptor beta chains from one sample, sequenced in a study of blood T cell repertoires in COVID-19. The method was immunoSEQ multiplex PCR; TCRdb's version includes in-frame clones alone and lacks a portion of them. Of 81,000 or so clones in the sample, roughly four fifths were seen once. Sequenced input: peripheral blood. Receptor source: a human donor in a cohort sampled during active COVID-19.

The chain carries TRBV6-5 and TRBJ1-1; D perhaps matches TRBD1 (6 bases). The CDR3 contains 13 residues. V gave up 8 bases and J gave up 1 base, with 11 bases separating them. The germline V gene has CDR1 MNHEY and CDR2 SVGAGI. CDR3 residues: CASQGTKNTEAFF. For the CDR3, the DNA is TGTGCCAGCCAAGGGACAAAGAACACTGAAGCTTTCTTT.

V is TRBV4-2 and J is TRBJ2-5; 10 positions match TRBD2. The CDR3 is made up of 16 amino acids. J lost 7 bases, V lost 4 bases, and 12 bases had no gene match. The germline gives CDR1 LGHNA, CDR2 YNFKEQ. CDR3 nucleotides: TGTGCCAGCAGCCGTAGCTGGCTAGCGGGGGAGGGGACCCAGTACTTC. Its translation: CASSRSWLAGEGTQYF.

The chain links TRBV2 to TRBJ1-5; 9 bases are a match to TRBD1. This CDR3 comprises 15 residues. The germline V gene has CDR1 SNHLY and CDR2 FYNNEI. With V trimmed by 7 bases and J by 6 bases, 10 bases remained unmatched. CDR3 region: CASTATDRGGQPQHF. The CDR3 DNA sequence: TGTGCCAGCACCGCAACGGACAGGGGAGGTCAGCCCCAGCATTTT.

The chain carries TRBV14 and TRBJ2-5; possible D gene TRBD2, 6 bases. CDR1 is SGHDN and CDR2 is FVKESK in the germline V gene. The ends were cut back, 2 bases at V and 5 bases at J, with 12 bases in the middle. The CDR3 runs 14 residues. CDR3 in amino acids: CASSQLQRGETQYF. CDR3 in DNA: TGTGCCAGCAGCCAACTACAACGGGGGGAGACCCAGTACTTC.

The chain has TRBV19 and TRBJ1-4; 7 positions match TRBD1. Germline loops: CDR1 LNHDA, CDR2 SQIVND (reference sequence). With 7 bases clipped from V and 4 bases from J, the junction kept 9 bases outside the gene matches. CDR3 length: 15 amino acids. CDR3 DNA sequence: TGTGCCAGTAAAAGACAGGGTGGATATAATGAAAAACTGTTTTTT. It specifies CASKRQGGYNEKLFF.

The chain links TRBV3-1 (or the pseudogene TRBV3-2) to TRBJ1-5; D not resolved. The V gene lost 0 bases and the J gene lost 7 bases, with 7 bases spanning the gap. This CDR3 is built from 13 residues. Per germline, CDR1 LGHDT and CDR2 YNNKEL (reference sequence). The CDR3 here is CASSQDTWQPQHF. CDR3 DNA: TGTGCCAGCAGCCAAGATACTTGGCAGCCCCAGCATTTT.

The gene calls are TRBV18 and TRBJ2-7; the match to TRBD1 covers 7 bases. In germline, CDR1 is KGHSH, CDR2 LQKENI. Trimming took 8 bases from V and 3 from J; bases not matched to a gene: 7. CDR3 length equals 13 residues. CDR3 bases: TGTGCCAGCAAGACAGGGACCCACTACGAGCAGTACTTC. Translating gives CASKTGTHYEQYF.

This chain uses TRBV6-4 with TRBJ2-4; 10 positions match TRBD1. This CDR3 spans 15 amino acids. The germline gives CDR1 MRHNA, CDR2 SNTAGT. Trimming removed 9 bases from V and 8 bases from J; junction bases left unmatched: 13. CDR3 DNA: TGTGCCAGGTTCCCCCGGGACAGGGGAAGGGACATTCAGTACTTC. Its protein product is CARFPRDRGRDIQYF.

The rearrangement links TRBV27 to TRBJ2-3, with 14 bases identical to TRBD2. Trimming took 5 bases from V and 8 from J; bases not matched to a gene: 9. Germline CDR1 MNHEY, CDR2 SMNVEV (reference sequence). The CDR3 is 16 residues long. This CDR3 is CASSLGLAGAQATQYF. The CDR3, as DNA: TGTGCCAGCAGTCTGGGACTAGCGGGGGCCCAGGCTACGCAGTATTTT.

The J gene is TRBJ1-6, the V gene TRBV18, with 7 bases lining up with TRBD1. This CDR3 contains 15 residues. With V trimmed by 5 bases and J by 5 bases, 6 bases remained unmatched. Germline CDR1 and CDR2: KGHSH and LQKENI. Here the CDR3 DNA reads TGTGCCAGCTCAGCGCAGGGGGTTAATAATTCACCCCTCCACTTT. Translating gives CASSAQGVNNSPLHF.

The genes are TRBV21-1 and TRBJ1-2; the table's D call, TRBD1, was not checked against the DNA. TRBV21-1 is shown as a pseudogene. This CDR3 has 13 amino acids. The CDR3 protein is CATAQRDISGYTF. DNA of the CDR3: TGTGCCACCGCCCAACGGGACATCTCCGGCTACACCTTC.

This clone has more than one count but fewer than ten. The chain has TRBV5-4 and TRBJ1-3, with D possibly being TRBD1 (5 bases). V lost 4 bases to trimming and J lost 2 bases, with 13 bases between them. CDR1 and CDR2 (germline): SGHNT, YYREEE (reference sequence). This CDR3 has 15 residues. The CDR3 protein is CASSAGAGTGNTIYF. The CDR3, as DNA: TGTGCCAGCAGCGCCGGCGCAGGGACTGGAAACACCATATATTTT.

This clone occurred a few times. This chain connects TRBV6-5 to TRBJ1-5; TRBD1 agrees at 7 bases. The CDR3 is 13 residues long. Germline loops: CDR1 MNHEY, CDR2 SVGAGI. The junction had 0 bases not matched to a gene; V was cut back by 6 bases and J by 1 base. This CDR3 reads CASRGQSNQPQHF. For the CDR3, the DNA is TGTGCCAGCAGGGGACAGAGCAATCAGCCCCAGCATTTT.

The DNA of the CDR3 is TGTGCCAGCAGCTTAATTGGGCCAGGGGCCTATGGCTACACCTTC. Translation gives CASSLIGPGAYGYTF. The chain is built from TRBV7-9 and TRBJ1-2; tentative D call: TRBD1 (6 bases). The CDR3 spans 15 residues. V lost 2 bases to trimming and J lost 4 bases, with 14 bases between them. Germline-derived CDR1 and CDR2 are SEHNR and FQNEAQ (reference sequence).

The rearrangement joins TRBV9 to TRBJ2-5; 8 bases are a match to TRBD2. CDR1 is SGDLS and CDR2 is YYNGEE in the germline V gene. This CDR3 has 15 residues. V lost 4 bases and J lost 3; bases outside the gene matches: 8. CDR3 in DNA: TGTGCCAGCAGCCTCCTCGGGACTAGTGAAGAGACCCAGTACTTC. Residues: CASSLLGTSEETQYF.

The CDR3 DNA reads TGTGCCAGCAGCCAAGATGGGGCTCGCGGGGGGGCTACCAAAAACATTCAGTACTTC. Its protein product is CASSQDGARGGATKNIQYF. The chain links TRBV3-1 (or the pseudogene TRBV3-2) to TRBJ2-4, with TRBD2 matching 9 bases. Germline lookup yields CDR1 LGHDT and CDR2 YNNKEL (reference sequence). The CDR3 length is 19 residues. The trim removed 0 bases at V and 2 bases at J, leaving 11 bases unmatched.